This TCR beta chain is drawn from a study of blood T cell repertoires in COVID-19. The data were produced by immunoSEQ multiplex PCR, yet TCRdb's version contains in-frame clones alone and is incomplete. Of about 50,000 clones in the sample, 86% were seen once. Germline lookup yields CDR1 SGHVS and CDR2 FNYEAQ. With 4 bases clipped from V and 6 bases from J, the junction kept 9 bases outside the gene matches. The CDR3 consists of 15 residues. The receptor comes from a woman aged 60-75 years with acute or convalescent COVID-19. The source material was peripheral blood. This rearrangement joins TRBV7-6 to TRBJ1-2; the match to TRBD1 covers 9 bases. CDR3 bases: TGTGCCAGCAGCTCTTGGACAGGGGATGCCCATGGCTACACCTTC. Its protein is CASSSWTGDAHGYTF. Looking up the rest from reference TRBV7-6 and TRBJ1-2 gives the full variable domain: GAGVSQSPRYKVTKRGQDVALRCDPISGHVSLYWYRQALGQGPEFLTYFNYEAQQDKSGLPNDRFSAERPEGSISTLTIQRTEQRDSAMYRCASSSWTGDAHGYTFGSGTRLTVV.